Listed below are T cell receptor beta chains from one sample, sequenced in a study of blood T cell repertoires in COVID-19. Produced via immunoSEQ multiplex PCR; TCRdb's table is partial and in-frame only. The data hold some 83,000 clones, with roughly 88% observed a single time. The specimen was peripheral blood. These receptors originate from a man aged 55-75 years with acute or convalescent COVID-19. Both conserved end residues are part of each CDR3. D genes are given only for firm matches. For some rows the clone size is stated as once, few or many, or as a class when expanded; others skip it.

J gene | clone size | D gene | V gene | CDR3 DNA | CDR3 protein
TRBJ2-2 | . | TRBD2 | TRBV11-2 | TGTGCCAGCAGCTTAGTATCGCTAGCGGGCCCCAACACCGGGGAGCTGTTTTTT | CASSLVSLAGPNTGELFF
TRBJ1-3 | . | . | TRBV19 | TGTGCCAGTAGTCCAAGTGCGGTATCTGGAAACACCATATATTTT | CASSPSAVSGNTIYF
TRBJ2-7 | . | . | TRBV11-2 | TGTGCCAGCAGCTTAGGTCCTAGCCTTTCAAGGCAGTACTTC | CASSLGPSLSRQYF
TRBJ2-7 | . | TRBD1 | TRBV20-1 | TGCAGTGCTAGTACCCCCACAGGGGGCGTCTACGAGCAGTACTTC | CSASTPTGGVYEQYF
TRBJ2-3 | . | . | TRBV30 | TGTGCCTGGAGTTCGGGACTTGCCACAGATACGCAGTATTTT | CAWSSGLATDTQYF
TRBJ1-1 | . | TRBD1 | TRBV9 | TGTGCCAGCAGCGTAGTACAGGGGGTTGGAGCTTTCTTT | CASSVVQGVGAFF
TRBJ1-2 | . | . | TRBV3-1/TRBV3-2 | TGTGCCAGCAGCCAAGCAGGGGTAACTAACTATGGCTACACCTTC | CASSQAGVTNYGYTF
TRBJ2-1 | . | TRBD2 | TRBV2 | TGTGCCAGCAGAAAACTAGCGGGTGACTCCTACAATGAGCAGTTCTTC | CASRKLAGDSYNEQFF
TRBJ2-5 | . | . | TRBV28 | TGTGCCAGCAGTTTAATCGGGCGGGGCCTCGCGGACAAAGAGACCCAGTACTTC | CASSLIGRGLADKETQYF
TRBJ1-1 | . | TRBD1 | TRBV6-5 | TGTGCCAGCAGCCGAAACAGGGGCACTGAAGCTTTCTTT | CASSRNRGTEAFF
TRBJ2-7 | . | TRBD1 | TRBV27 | TGTGCCAGCAGTTTATTTCACAGGGGGCCCCCTCCCTACGAGCAGTACTTC | CASSLFHRGPPPYEQYF
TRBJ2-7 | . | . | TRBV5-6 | TGTGCCAGCAGCTCTGTCGACGAGCAGTACTTC | CASSSVDEQYF
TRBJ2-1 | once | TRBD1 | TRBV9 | TGTGCCAGCAGCGCGTGGGGGACAGGGAGGAATAATGAGCAGTTCTTC | CASSAWGTGRNNEQFF
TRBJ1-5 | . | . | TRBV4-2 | TGTGCCAGCAGCCGGCAGGGGAATCAGCCCCAGCATTTT | CASSRQGNQPQHF
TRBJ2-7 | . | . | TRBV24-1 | TGTGCCACCTCGGTCCACAGGGTCTACGAGCAGTACTTC | CATSVHRVYEQYF
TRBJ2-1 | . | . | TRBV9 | TGTGCCAGCAGCGTAGAATCTAGCAAGGATGAGCAGTTCTTC | CASSVESSKDEQFF
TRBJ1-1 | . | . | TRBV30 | TGTGCCTGGAGTGTACGGCAGGGAGGGACTGAAGCTTTCTTT | CAWSVRQGGTEAFF
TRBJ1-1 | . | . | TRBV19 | TGTGCCAGTAAGGGGTTTATGGGTGAAGCTTTCTTT | CASKGFMGEAFF
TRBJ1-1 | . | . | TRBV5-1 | TGCGCCAGCAGCGCGAGTACAGGGTCCACTGAAGCTTTCTTT | CASSASTGSTEAFF
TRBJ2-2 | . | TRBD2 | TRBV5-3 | TGTGCCAGAAGCTTGGTGAAGACTAGCGGAAGAACGAACACCGGGGAGCTGTTTTTT | CARSLVKTSGRTNTGELFF
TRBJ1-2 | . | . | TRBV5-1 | TGCGCCAGCAGCTTGGTGGGGCCCGCTATCGATGGCTACACCTTC | CASSLVGPAIDGYTF
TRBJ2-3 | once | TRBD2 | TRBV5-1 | TGCGCCAGCAGCTTGGCCGGGGCGGGAGCCTGGACAGATACGCAGTATTTT | CASSLAGAGAWTDTQYF
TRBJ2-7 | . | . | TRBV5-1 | TGCGCCAGCAGCTCTCCCTTGGACAGCTCCTACGAGCAGTACTTC | CASSSPLDSSYEQYF
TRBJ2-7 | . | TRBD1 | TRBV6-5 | TGTGCCCGCCAAAGGACAGGATCCTACGAGCAGTACTTC | CARQRTGSYEQYF